This TCR beta chain was sequenced for a study of Ad26.COV2.S vaccination and SARS-CoV-2 variants. About the study: The study gave Ad26.COV2.S intramuscularly, once or twice 56 days apart. Whole-study results and caveats: In TCR breadth and depth analyses, total T cell responses may have been underestimated. Considerable breadth of spike-specific CD8+ and CD4+ T cell responses has reportedly been documented following vaccination.

Repertoires were generated with immunoSEQ multiplex PCR, while TCRdb's copy carries only in-frame clones and drops some. The sample holds around 240,000 clones, 88% seen once. To note about this clone: Its target is not known.

Treatment indicated: about 20 received Ad26.COV2.S at low or high dose, single or two shots; 5 received placebo; per-sample allocation not given. The study sampled participants on day 63 after the first vaccine or placebo injection. Ad26 vector vaccine expressed Wuhan-strain SARS-CoV-2 spike. The germline V and J ends were trimmed by 3 bases and 2 bases, with 10 bases remaining between them. Germline CDR1 reads LGHDT; CDR2 reads YNNKEL (reference sequence). The CDR3 length is 14 residues. The specimen comprised peripheral blood, sampled in a trial of Ad26.COV2.S vaccine versus placebo. This TCR was sampled from a person between 18 and 65 years old who received the Ad26.COV2.S COVID-19 vaccine or a placebo. The chain joins TRBV3-1 (or the pseudogene TRBV3-2) to TRBJ1-2; D gene unclear. The CDR3 region is CASSHVKENYGYTF. The CDR3 bases are TGTGCCAGCAGCCATGTTAAGGAGAACTATGGCTACACCTTC.